The rows below give T cell receptor beta chains drawn from one sample of a study of T cell repertoires in cytomegalovirus infection. Their cognate antigens are unknown. TCRdb analysed the reads with MiXCR anew, one entry per CDR3 protein. The sample includes approximately 1,000,000 distinct CDR3 sequences, 25% to 40% of them seen just once. The source material was cultured CD8+ T cells from PBMCs, sampled from culture after CMV antigen stimulation. The source of these receptors is a human donor in good health (CMV status not recorded). Some clones in this sample may be carry-over from other donors' samples. Both conserved end residues are part of each CDR3.

TRBV6-5 CASGQAETQYF
TRBV29-1 CSVETPGRPSGANVLTF
TRBV20-1 CSAFGLAGGLNEQFF
TRBV12-3/TRBV12-4 CASRVTGEAFF
TRBV7-6 CASSAQGTNEQFF
TRBV12-3/TRBV12-4 CASSSSTGSEAFF
TRBV7-9 CASSGTANEQFF
TRBV7-6 CANIPKDGGIETQYF
TRBV14 CASSHRTGAGANVLTF
TRBV6-2/TRBV6-3 CASSTTSLDTQYF
TRBV19 CASSITVDSPLHF
TRBV7-9 CASSLGGPRAEAFF
TRBV7-9 CASSLAARYGYTF
TRBV4-3 CASSQESWGAYGYTF
TRBV12-3/TRBV12-4 CASRDGSGQGTDTQYF
TRBV28 CASSLWGVQGFHNEQFF
TRBV27 CASQTGKNSPLHF
TRBV19 CASSTSGGRGSGGEQFF
TRBV7-2 CASSLERANEQFF
TRBV19 CASSILASYEQYF
TRBV28 CAIGGAGGLNEQYF